Listed below are T cell receptor beta chains from one sample, sequenced in a study of OX40 agonist ivuxolimab in advanced cancers. TCRdb's table, derived via immunoSEQ multiplex PCR, lists solely in-frame clones and lacks some. Among tens of thousands of clones listed, 65% to 90% were seen once. This specimen was CD4+ or CD8+ T cells sorted from blood, taken in a trial of the OX40 agonist ivuxolimab. All receptors come from an adult with an advanced solid tumor such as melanoma, head and neck, liver or kidney cancer. The CDR3 runs from the conserved cysteine through the conserved F or W. The order of the fields is clone size, J gene, V gene, D gene, CDR3 length, CDR3 DNA, CDR3 protein. D genes are given only for firm matches. Expanded clones are given a class, and other clones once, few, many or no size at all.

clone_size: NA
j_call: TRBJ1-1
v_call: TRBV5-5
d_call: NA
cdr3_length: 14
cdr3_nt: TGTGCCAGCAGCTTGGGGCAAACGAACACTGAAGCTTTCTTT
cdr3_aa: CASSLGQTNTEAFF

clone_size: NA
j_call: TRBJ2-5
v_call: TRBV4-1
d_call: NA
cdr3_length: 13
cdr3_nt: TGCGCCAGCAGCCAAGGGAACCAAGAGACCCAGTACTTC
cdr3_aa: CASSQGNQETQYF

clone_size: NA
j_call: TRBJ2-2
v_call: TRBV7-9
d_call: TRBD1
cdr3_length: 16
cdr3_nt: TGTGCCAGCAGCTTAGTCGTGACAGGGTATCCCGGGGAGCTGTTTTTT
cdr3_aa: CASSLVVTGYPGELFF

clone_size: NA
j_call: TRBJ1-1
v_call: TRBV4-3
d_call: NA
cdr3_length: 12
cdr3_nt: TGCGCCAGCAGCCATCGCCAGGGGGAAGCTTTCTTT
cdr3_aa: CASSHRQGEAFF

clone_size: NA
j_call: TRBJ1-1
v_call: TRBV6-5
d_call: NA
cdr3_length: 14
cdr3_nt: TGTGCCAGCAGTTACAGACAGTTGAGCTTTGAAGCTTTCTTT
cdr3_aa: CASSYRQLSFEAFF

clone_size: NA
j_call: TRBJ2-5
v_call: TRBV13
d_call: TRBD1
cdr3_length: 13
cdr3_nt: TGTGCCAGCCAAACAGGGGGGCAAGAGACCCAGTACTTC
cdr3_aa: CASQTGGQETQYF

clone_size: NA
j_call: TRBJ2-3
v_call: TRBV6-5
d_call: TRBD2
cdr3_length: 15
cdr3_nt: TGTGCCAGCAGTTACTCGCGCGGGGGGGGCGATACGCAGTATTTT
cdr3_aa: CASSYSRGGGDTQYF

clone_size: NA
j_call: TRBJ1-6
v_call: TRBV14
d_call: NA
cdr3_length: 15
cdr3_nt: TGTGCCAGCAGCCAAGTCGTGGGGGCCGGTTCACCCCTCCACTTT
cdr3_aa: CASSQVVGAGSPLHF

clone_size: NA
j_call: TRBJ1-1
v_call: TRBV5-5
d_call: TRBD1
cdr3_length: 12
cdr3_nt: TGTGCCAGCAGCTTAACAGGGGGCAAAGCTTTCTTT
cdr3_aa: CASSLTGGKAFF

clone_size: NA
j_call: TRBJ1-1
v_call: TRBV6-5
d_call: TRBD1
cdr3_length: 15
cdr3_nt: TGTGCCAGCAGTTCCCTACAGGGGGTGAACACTGAAGCTTTCTTT
cdr3_aa: CASSSLQGVNTEAFF

clone_size: few
j_call: TRBJ2-1
v_call: TRBV7-9
d_call: NA
cdr3_length: 15
cdr3_nt: TGTGCCAGCAGCTTCCAGACAGGAGCGTACAATGAGCAGTTCTTC
cdr3_aa: CASSFQTGAYNEQFF

clone_size: NA
j_call: TRBJ2-5
v_call: TRBV7-9
d_call: TRBD2
cdr3_length: 16
cdr3_nt: TGTGCCAGCAGCCCGTTCCTAGCGGGGGGACAAGAGACCCAGTACTTC
cdr3_aa: CASSPFLAGGQETQYF

clone_size: few
j_call: TRBJ2-7
v_call: TRBV9
d_call: NA
cdr3_length: 13
cdr3_nt: TGTGCCAGCAGCGTAGAGGGCCCGTCCGAGCAGTACTTC
cdr3_aa: CASSVEGPSEQYF

clone_size: NA
j_call: TRBJ1-6
v_call: TRBV10-3
d_call: TRBD1
cdr3_length: 14
cdr3_nt: TGTGCCAGCAGTTACTCAGGGGGCTGGTCACCCCTCCACTTT
cdr3_aa: CASSYSGGWSPLHF

clone_size: NA
j_call: TRBJ1-2
v_call: TRBV28
d_call: TRBD1
cdr3_length: 21
cdr3_nt: TGTGCCAGCAGTTTATGGGCGGCTTGGGGCTTACAGGGGGCCGGGAGATATGGCTACACCTTC
cdr3_aa: CASSLWAAWGLQGAGRYGYTF

clone_size: once
j_call: TRBJ1-3
v_call: TRBV5-4
d_call: TRBD1
cdr3_length: 15
cdr3_nt: TGTGCCAGCAGCTCTGACAGGGATTATGGAAACACCATATATTTT
cdr3_aa: CASSSDRDYGNTIYF

clone_size: few
j_call: TRBJ2-1
v_call: TRBV7-9
d_call: TRBD2
cdr3_length: 16
cdr3_nt: TGTGCCAGCAGCTTTACTAGCGGGGGTTCCTACAATGAGCAGTTCTTC
cdr3_aa: CASSFTSGGSYNEQFF

clone_size: NA
j_call: TRBJ2-5
v_call: TRBV6-1
d_call: NA
cdr3_length: 14
cdr3_nt: TGTGCCAGCAGTGAAGTGGACGGCCAACTAACCCAGTACTTC
cdr3_aa: CASSEVDGQLTQYF

clone_size: NA
j_call: TRBJ2-7
v_call: TRBV19
d_call: NA
cdr3_length: 15
cdr3_nt: TGTGCCAGTAGTATAGGGTCCGGCGCCCCCTACGAGCAGTACTTC
cdr3_aa: CASSIGSGAPYEQYF

clone_size: few
j_call: TRBJ2-1
v_call: TRBV9
d_call: TRBD2
cdr3_length: 15
cdr3_nt: TGTGCCAGCAGCGAGAGGACTAGCGAGTACAATGAGCAGTTCTTC
cdr3_aa: CASSERTSEYNEQFF

clone_size: NA
j_call: TRBJ2-3
v_call: TRBV2
d_call: NA
cdr3_length: 13
cdr3_nt: TGTGCCAGCAGCGGGGGAGCCACAGATACGCAGTATTTT
cdr3_aa: CASSGGATDTQYF

clone_size: NA
j_call: TRBJ2-2
v_call: TRBV6-1
d_call: NA
cdr3_length: 12
cdr3_nt: TGTGCCGGCCTCAAAAACACCGGGGAGCTGTTTTTT
cdr3_aa: CAGLKNTGELFF

clone_size: NA
j_call: TRBJ2-1
v_call: TRBV4-3
d_call: TRBD2
cdr3_length: 18
cdr3_nt: TGCGCCAGCAGCCAAGATCTGTCCTTTAGCGGGAGGCGGAGTGAGCAGTTCTTC
cdr3_aa: CASSQDLSFSGRRSEQFF

clone_size: NA
j_call: TRBJ1-2
v_call: TRBV6-5
d_call: NA
cdr3_length: 14
cdr3_nt: TGTGCCAGCAGTGGGGACTCACTGGGGGATGGCTACACCTTC
cdr3_aa: CASSGDSLGDGYTF

clone_size: NA
j_call: TRBJ2-5
v_call: TRBV29-1
d_call: TRBD2
cdr3_length: 13
cdr3_nt: TGCAGCGTTGTTGGACTAGTCGTGCGGACCCAGTACTTC
cdr3_aa: CSVVGLVVRTQYF

clone_size: NA
j_call: TRBJ2-3
v_call: TRBV5-8
d_call: TRBD2
cdr3_length: 16
cdr3_nt: TGTGCCAGCAGCTCGGGACTAGCGGGAGTCCAAGATACGCAGTATTTT
cdr3_aa: CASSSGLAGVQDTQYF

clone_size: once
j_call: TRBJ2-1
v_call: TRBV27
d_call: TRBD2
cdr3_length: 15
cdr3_nt: TGTGCCAGCAGCCTCCAATCGGGACTAGTCAATGAGCAGTTCTTC
cdr3_aa: CASSLQSGLVNEQFF

clone_size: NA
j_call: TRBJ2-2
v_call: TRBV27
d_call: NA
cdr3_length: 15
cdr3_nt: TGTGCCAGCAGTCAGGACACGGGCGCCACCGGGGAGCTGTTTTTT
cdr3_aa: CASSQDTGATGELFF